This T cell receptor beta chain was obtained from a study of cytomegalovirus exposure and HLA in healthy donors. The CDR3 loop spans 17 amino acids. CDR1 and CDR2 (germline): SGHRS, YFSETQ. V shed 3 bases and J 2 bases; nucleotides not matched to a gene: 5. As for this clone: The antigen remains unidentified.

60 Vbeta and 13 Jbeta primers were used in PCR. Sequencing used immunoSEQ multiplex PCR; TCRdb keeps in-frame clones, though not all of them. The table shows around 190,000 clones, with 75% to 80% occurring only once. Study-wide results and caveats: It was only CMV serostatus that was available as immune exposure information.

The receptor's source is a female donor in good health and CMV-seronegative. Sample: PBMCs. The V call is TRBV5-1, the J call TRBJ2-1; TRBD2 matches at 13 bases. The CDR3 is CASSWTSGSLTYNEQFF. CDR3 bases: TGCGCCAGCAGCTGGACTAGCGGGAGCTTAACCTACAATGAGCAGTTCTTC.